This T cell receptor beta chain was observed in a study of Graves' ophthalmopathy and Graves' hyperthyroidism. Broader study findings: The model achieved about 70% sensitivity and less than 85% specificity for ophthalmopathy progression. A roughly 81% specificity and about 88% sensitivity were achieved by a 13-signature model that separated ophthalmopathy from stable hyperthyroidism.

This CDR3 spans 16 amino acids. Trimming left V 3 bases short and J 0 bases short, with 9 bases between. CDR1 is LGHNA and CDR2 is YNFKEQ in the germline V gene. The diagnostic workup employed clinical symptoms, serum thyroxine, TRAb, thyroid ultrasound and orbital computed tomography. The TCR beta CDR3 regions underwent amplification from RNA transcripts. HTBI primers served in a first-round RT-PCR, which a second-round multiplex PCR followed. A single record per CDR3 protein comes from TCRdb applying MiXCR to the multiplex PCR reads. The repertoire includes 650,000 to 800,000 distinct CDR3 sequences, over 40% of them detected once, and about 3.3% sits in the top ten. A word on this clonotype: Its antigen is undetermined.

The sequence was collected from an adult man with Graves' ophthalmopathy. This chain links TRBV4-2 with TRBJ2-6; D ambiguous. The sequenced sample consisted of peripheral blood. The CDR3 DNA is TGTGCCAGCAGCCAGACGTTCAACTCTGGGGCCAACGTCCTGACTTTC. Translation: CASSQTFNSGANVLTF.